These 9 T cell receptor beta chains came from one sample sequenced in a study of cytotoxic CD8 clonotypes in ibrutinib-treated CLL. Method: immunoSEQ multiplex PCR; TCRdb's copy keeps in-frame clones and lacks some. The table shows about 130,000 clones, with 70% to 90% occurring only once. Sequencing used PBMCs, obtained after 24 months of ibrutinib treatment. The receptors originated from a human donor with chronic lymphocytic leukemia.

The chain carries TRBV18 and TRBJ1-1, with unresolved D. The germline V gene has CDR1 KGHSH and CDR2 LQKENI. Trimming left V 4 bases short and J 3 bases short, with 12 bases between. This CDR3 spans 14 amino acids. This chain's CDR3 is CASSRNRKDTEAFF. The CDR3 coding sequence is TGTGCCAGCTCACGAAACCGAAAGGACACTGAAGCTTTCTTT.

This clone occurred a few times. CDR3 DNA sequence: TGTGCCAGCAGCCCGGGACAGGGGGGTCTCTATCAGCCCCAGCATTTT. It translates to CASSPGQGGLYQPQHF. This chain uses TRBV7-9 with TRBJ1-5; 11 bases agree with TRBD1. The CDR3 loop spans 16 amino acids. Germline V gene lookup returns CDR1 SEHNR and CDR2 FQNEAQ (reference sequence). V dropped 5 bases and J dropped 5; count of bases not matched to a gene: 8.

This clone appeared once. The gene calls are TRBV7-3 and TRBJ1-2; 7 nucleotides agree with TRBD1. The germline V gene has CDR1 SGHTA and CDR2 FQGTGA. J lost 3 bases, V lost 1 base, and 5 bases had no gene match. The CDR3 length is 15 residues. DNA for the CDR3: TGTGCCAGCAGCTTAAATAGACAGGGATACTATGGCTACACCTTC. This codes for CASSLNRQGYYGYTF.

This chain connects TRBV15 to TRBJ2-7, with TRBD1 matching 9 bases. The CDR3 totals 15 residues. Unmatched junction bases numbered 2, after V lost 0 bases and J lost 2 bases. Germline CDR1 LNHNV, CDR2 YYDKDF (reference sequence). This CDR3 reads CATSREGQGTYEQYF. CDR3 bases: TGTGCCACCAGCAGAGAGGGACAGGGAACCTACGAGCAGTACTTC.

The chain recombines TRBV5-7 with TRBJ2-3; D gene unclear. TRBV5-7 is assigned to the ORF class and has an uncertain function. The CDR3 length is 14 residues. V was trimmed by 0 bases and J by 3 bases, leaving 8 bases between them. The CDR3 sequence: CASSLAQGTDTQYF. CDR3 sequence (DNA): TGTGCCAGCAGCTTGGCTCAAGGAACAGATACGCAGTATTTT.

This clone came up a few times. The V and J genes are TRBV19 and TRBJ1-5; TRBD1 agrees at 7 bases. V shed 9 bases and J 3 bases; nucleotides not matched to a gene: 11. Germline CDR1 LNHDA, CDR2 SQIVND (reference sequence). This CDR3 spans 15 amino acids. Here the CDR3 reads CASLAGTALNQPQHF. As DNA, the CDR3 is TGTGCCAGCCTAGCTGGGACAGCCCTCAATCAGCCCCAGCATTTT.

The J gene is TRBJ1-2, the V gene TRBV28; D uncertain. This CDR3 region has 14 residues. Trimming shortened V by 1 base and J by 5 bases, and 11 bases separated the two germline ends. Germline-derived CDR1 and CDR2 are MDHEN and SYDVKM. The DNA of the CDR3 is TGTGCCAGCAGTTTATCCGATGCGGGTTATGGCTACACCTTC. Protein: CASSLSDAGYGYTF.

The CDR3 region has the DNA TGCGCCAGCAGCTTGGTCGGGACAGGGGATGGCTACACCTTC. Translation gives CASSLVGTGDGYTF. The V and J genes are TRBV5-1 and TRBJ1-2, with TRBD1 matching 10 bases. CDR3 length equals 14 residues. CDR1 and CDR2 (germline): SGHRS, YFSETQ. With V trimmed by 0 bases and J by 6 bases, 2 bases remained unmatched.

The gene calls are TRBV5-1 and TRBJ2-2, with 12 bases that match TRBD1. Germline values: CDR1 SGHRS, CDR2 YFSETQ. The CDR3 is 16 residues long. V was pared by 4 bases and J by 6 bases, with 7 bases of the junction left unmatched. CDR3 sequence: CASSRPGQGAAGELFF. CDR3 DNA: TGCGCCAGCAGCCGACCGGGACAGGGGGCGGCCGGGGAGCTGTTTTTT.